This T cell receptor beta chain was identified in a study of T cell repertoires in cytomegalovirus infection. Study-level background: Based on public TCR beta signatures, there were indications of CMV infection and of a matching HLA type.

Study findings and constraints: Ex vivo, HLA-C-restricted CMV-specific TCR beta clonotypes prevailed over the rest of the response.

This clonotype was detected many times. Its antigen is as yet unknown. TCRdb independently ran MiXCR on the reads; one entry per CDR3 protein. The data hold about 770,000 distinct CDR3 sequences, with 29% observed a single time. The TCR originated in a human donor in good health (CMV status not recorded). Some clones in this sample may be carry-over from other donors' samples. The sample consisted of cultured CD8+ T cells from PBMCs, taken from culture after CMV antigen stimulation.

The CDR3 DNA reads as TGTGCCAGCAGACCCAGAACCAGGGACTACAATGAGCAGTTCTTC. Translated, it gives CASRPRTRDYNEQFF. The chain employs TRBV7-9 and TRBJ2-1; D might be TRBD1 (5 bases). V was cut by 6 bases and J by 3 bases, with 15 bases left in between. CDR1 SEHNR and CDR2 FQNEAQ come from the germline V gene (reference sequence). The CDR3 runs 15 residues.